The TCR beta chain described here comes from a study of T cells in localized non-small cell lung cancer. The CDR3 runs to 14 residues. The germline V gene has CDR1 SGHRS and CDR2 YFSETQ. The V end was cut by 2 bases, the J end by 0 bases, with 6 bases between. Concerning this clone: Its matching antigen is unknown.

Findings and caveats of the study: Higher blood T cell density went with longer overall survival. Out of the top 100 tumor clones, a median about 58 were seen in adjacent lung. Heterogeneity remains possible because sequencing was limited to only one tumor region. Clonality peaked in uninvolved adjacent lung rather than tumor.

Assay used: immunoSEQ multiplex PCR; TCRdb lists only in-frame clones, some missing. The sample has about 91,000 clones; approximately 88% are singletons. This sequence was found in a man aged 40-75 years with stage I squamous cell lung carcinoma. Source: peripheral blood, taken before any cancer treatment. This chain links TRBV5-1 with TRBJ2-1; D is perhaps TRBD1 (5 bases). CDR3 in amino acids: CASSFGASYNEQFF. CDR3 DNA sequence: TGCGCCAGCAGCTTTGGGGCCTCCTACAATGAGCAGTTCTTC.